These 16 T cell receptor beta chains came from one sample sequenced in a study of T cell responses to AZD1222 COVID-19 vaccine. The table came from immunoSEQ multiplex PCR; TCRdb's copy has only in-frame clones and leaves some out. The sample has about 140,000 clones; 80% to 90% are singletons. Source: peripheral blood, taken on day 0 of AZD1222 vaccination. The receptor set was obtained from an adult in good health.

The chain combines TRBV19 with TRBJ1-5; 9 positions agree with TRBD1. Germline trimming cut 8 bases from V and 5 bases from J; bases unmatched to any gene: 10. Germline lookup yields CDR1 LNHDA and CDR2 SQIVND (reference sequence). This CDR3 contains 15 residues. The CDR3 reads CASEIQGASYQPQHF. CDR3 nucleotide sequence: TGTGCCAGTGAGATACAGGGGGCTTCATATCAGCCCCAGCATTTT.

This sequence joins TRBV20-1 and TRBJ1-4; no reliable D call. V was clipped by 1 base and J by 8 bases, with 5 bases between them. The CDR3 runs to 11 residues. Germline V CDR1 and CDR2: DFQATT, SNEGSKA (reference sequence). This CDR3 is CSARGGEKLFF. The CDR3 DNA sequence: TGCAGTGCTAGAGGAGGGGAAAAACTGTTTTTT.

This clone was seen a handful of times. Additional DNA sequences in this sample encode the identical CDR3. The rearrangement joins TRBV10-2 to TRBJ1-5; D not resolved. Trimming stripped 0 bases from V and 0 bases from J, with 3 bases between. The CDR3 is 14 amino acids. The germline gives CDR1 WSHSY, CDR2 SAAADI. CDR3 amino acids: CASSESHSNQPQHF. In nucleotides, the CDR3 is TGCGCCAGCAGTGAGTCCCATAGCAATCAGCCCCAGCATTTT.

This clone was found once. CDR3 region: CASSERSSGANVLTF. Written as DNA, the CDR3 is TGTGCCAGCAGTGAGAGGAGCTCTGGGGCCAACGTCCTGACTTTC. The chain recombines TRBV6-4 with TRBJ2-6; the D is unclear. The V and J ends lost 3 bases and 0 bases respectively, with 6 bases between them. The CDR3 has 15 residues. From germline, CDR1 is MRHNA and CDR2 SNTAGT.

Comments on this clone: Relative to the germline gene, one junction end is altered; a read error may explain this. The chain has TRBV7-2 and TRBJ2-7, with a possible D match to TRBD1 (5 bases). From germline, CDR1 is SGHTA and CDR2 FQGNSA. This CDR3 comprises 11 residues. CDR3 sequence reads: CASGFTGEQYF. The CDR3 bases are TGTGCCAGCGGCTTCACAGGCGAGCAGTACTTC. Filled out from reference TRBV7-2 and TRBJ2-7, the complete variable domain reads GAGVSQSPSNKVTEKGKDVELRCDPISGHTALYWYRQSLGQGLEFLIYFQGNSAPDKSGLPSDRFSAERTGGSVSTLTIQRTQQEDSAVYLCASGFTGEQYFGPGTRLTVT.

V and J are TRBV19 and TRBJ1-5, with D unclear. Per the germline V gene, CDR1 is LNHDA and CDR2 is SQIVND (reference sequence). The V gene lost 2 bases and the J gene lost 0 bases, with 11 bases spanning the gap. The CDR3 loop spans 16 amino acids. In nucleotides, the CDR3 is TGTGCCAGTAGTATAAACTCGACAATTAGCAATCAGCCCCAGCATTTT. Translated, it gives CASSINSTISNQPQHF.

V usage is TRBV27 and J usage is TRBJ2-3; D assignment may be TRBD1 or TRBD2 (5 bases each). The CDR3 is 14 amino acids. Trimming removed 7 bases at V and 5 bases at J, with 16 bases between. The germline V gene encodes CDR1 MNHEY and CDR2 SMNVEV (reference sequence). CDR3 residues: CASTPGLRVDTQYF. The CDR3 coding sequence is TGTGCCAGCACCCCGGGGCTACGTGTAGATACGCAGTATTTT.

This clone appeared a single time. The CDR3 DNA follows: TGTGCCAGCAGCTTCCGGGTGGGGACAGGCGTAGGGAATCAGCCCCAGCATTTT. This codes for CASSFRVGTGVGNQPQHF. The chain couples TRBV7-8 to TRBJ1-5; TRBD1 matches at 8 bases. The length of the CDR3 is 18 residues. In germline, CDR1 is SGHVS, CDR2 FQNEAQ. J lost 4 bases, V lost 3 bases, and 14 bases had no gene match.

V is TRBV28 and J is TRBJ1-1; D ambiguous. Trimming left V 6 bases short and J 2 bases short, with 7 bases between. The CDR3 consists of 12 residues. Germline CDR1 reads MDHEN; CDR2 reads SYDVKM. DNA of the CDR3: TGTGCCAGCAGGGACGTAAACACTGAAGCTTTCTTT. The encoded protein is CASRDVNTEAFF.

This chain connects TRBV11-2 to TRBJ1-6, with 7 bases identical to TRBD1. Trimming at V came to 6 bases and at J to 7 bases, leaving 12 bases not matched to a gene. CDR3 length: 16 amino acids. CDR1 and CDR2 from the germline V gene are SGHAT and FQNNGV. The CDR3 coding sequence is TGTGCCAGCAGACCCCTACAGGGGCCTCTAAATTCACCCCTCCACTTT. This sequence encodes CASRPLQGPLNSPLHF.

V and J are TRBV2 and TRBJ2-5, with no clear D. CDR1 SNHLY and CDR2 FYNNEI come from the germline V gene. With 5 bases removed from V and 1 base from J, the gap between germline ends came to 2 bases. The CDR3 is made up of 11 amino acids. The CDR3 nucleotides read TGTGCCAGCAGTACCCAAGAGACCCAGTACTTC. Residues: CASSTQETQYF.

The V and J genes are TRBV30 and TRBJ2-7; 11 bases are a match to TRBD1. Germline CDR1 is GTSNPN and CDR2 is SVGIG (reference sequence). The CDR3 consists of 14 residues. V shed 4 bases, J shed 6 bases, and the junction held 8 bases outside the gene matches. The CDR3 protein is CAWTPPDRGREQYF. CDR3 sequence (DNA): TGTGCCTGGACTCCACCGGACAGGGGGCGCGAGCAGTACTTC.

V is TRBV6-5 and J is TRBJ1-2; 8 positions match TRBD1. CDR1 and CDR2 from the germline V gene are MNHEY and SVGAGI. Trimming took 4 bases from V and 5 from J; bases not matched to a gene: 6. The CDR3 loop spans 14 amino acids. The CDR3 loop reads CASSSGTGSYGYTF. Here the CDR3 DNA reads TGTGCCAGCAGTTCTGGGACAGGCTCATATGGCTACACCTTC.

V usage is TRBV7-3 and J usage is TRBJ2-5; a weak D match, TRBD2 (6 bases). The CDR3 sequence is 15 residues long. V lost 0 bases and J 4 bases, leaving 12 bases between the germline ends. Looked up from germline, CDR1 is SGHTA and CDR2 is FQGTGA. The CDR3 here is CASSLTFSGVETQYF. In DNA form, the CDR3 reads TGTGCCAGCAGCTTAACGTTTTCGGGGGTAGAGACCCAGTACTTC.

The chain recombines TRBV9 with TRBJ2-7; D might be TRBD1 or TRBD2, each matching 5 bases. Germline CDR1 reads SGDLS; CDR2 reads YYNGEE. The V end was cut by 4 bases, the J end by 7 bases, with 18 bases between. This CDR3 contains 14 residues. The CDR3 coding sequence is TGTGCCAGCAGCCCACGTCAGGGATCGGGGGAGCAGTACTTC. This translates into CASSPRQGSGEQYF.

J is TRBJ2-2 and V is TRBV29-1; D is unresolved. Germline V CDR1 and CDR2: SQVTM, ANQGSEA. The CDR3 loop spans 12 amino acids. V gave up 3 bases and J gave up 6 bases, with 8 bases separating them. Here the CDR3 reads CSVDLDAGELFF. CDR3 nucleotide sequence: TGCAGCGTTGATCTCGATGCCGGGGAGCTGTTTTTT.